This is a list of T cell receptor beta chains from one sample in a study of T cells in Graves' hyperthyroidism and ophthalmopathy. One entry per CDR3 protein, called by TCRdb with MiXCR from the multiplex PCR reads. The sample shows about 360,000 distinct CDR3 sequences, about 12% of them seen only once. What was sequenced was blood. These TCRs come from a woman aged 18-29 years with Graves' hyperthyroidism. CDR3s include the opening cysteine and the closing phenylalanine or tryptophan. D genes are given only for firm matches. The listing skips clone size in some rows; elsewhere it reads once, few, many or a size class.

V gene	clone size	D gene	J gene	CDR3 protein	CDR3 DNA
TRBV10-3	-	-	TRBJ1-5	CAISESGAAKSNQPQHF	TGTGCCATCAGTGAGTCTGGGGCAGCCAAGAGCAATCAGCCCCAGCATTTT
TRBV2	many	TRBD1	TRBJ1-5	CASRGQSSGNQPQHF	TGTGCCAGCAGGGGACAGTCCTCGGGCAATCAGCCCCAGCATTTT
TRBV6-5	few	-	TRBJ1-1	CASSYAGQNTEAFF	TGTGCCAGCAGTTACGCGGGACAGAACACTGAAGCTTTCTTT
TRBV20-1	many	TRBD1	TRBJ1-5	CSSRQGGNQPQHF	TGCAGTTCTAGACAGGGGGGAAATCAGCCCCAGCATTTT
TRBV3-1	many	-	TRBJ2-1	CASSQELAYNEQFF	TGTGCCAGCAGCCAAGAATTAGCTTACAATGAGCAGTTCTTC
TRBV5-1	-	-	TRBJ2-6	CASSLNGWGANVLTF	TGCGCCAGCAGCTTGAATGGGTGGGGGGCCAACGTCCTGACTTTC
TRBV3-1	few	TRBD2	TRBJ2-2	CASSPHGGSGELFF	TGTGCCAGCAGCCCCCACGGGGGGTCCGGGGAGCTGTTTTTT
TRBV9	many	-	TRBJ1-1	CASSSDQEAIAFF	TGTGCCAGCAGCTCTGACCAGGAGGCCATCGCTTTCTTT
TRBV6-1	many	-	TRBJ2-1	CAANRDRAYNEQFF	TGTGCCGCAAACCGGGACCGTGCCTACAATGAGCAGTTCTTC
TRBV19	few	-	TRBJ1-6	CASTESSYNSPLHF	TGTGCCAGTACCGAAAGCTCCTATAATTCACCCCTCCACTTT
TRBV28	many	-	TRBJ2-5	CASSLPGTETQYF	TGTGCCAGCAGTTTACCAGGGACCGAGACCCAGTACTTC
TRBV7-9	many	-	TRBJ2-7	CASSPLGGSYEQYF	TGTGCCAGCAGCCCCCTCGGCGGATCCTACGAGCAGTACTTC
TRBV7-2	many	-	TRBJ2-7	CASSPGVGPLYEQYF	TGTGCCAGCAGCCCGGGAGTCGGGCCCCTCTACGAGCAGTACTTC
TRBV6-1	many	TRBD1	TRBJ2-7	CASSEPDRGRDEQYF	TGTGCCAGCAGTGAACCCGACAGGGGGCGCGACGAGCAGTACTTC
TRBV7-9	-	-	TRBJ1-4	CASSLARGGDEKLFF	TGTGCCAGCAGCTTAGCGAGGGGAGGTGATGAAAAACTGTTTTTT
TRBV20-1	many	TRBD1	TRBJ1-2	CSAKGQGRYGYTF	TGCAGTGCTAAAGGACAGGGTCGGTATGGCTACACCTTC
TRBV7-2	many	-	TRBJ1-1	CASSPIGGNTEAFF	TGTGCCAGCAGCCCTATTGGGGGGAACACTGAAGCTTTCTTT
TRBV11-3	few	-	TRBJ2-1	CASSLRGTHGEQFF	TGTGCCAGCAGCTTACGAGGGACCCACGGTGAGCAGTTCTTC
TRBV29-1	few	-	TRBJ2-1	CSGGDLAQGEQFF	TGCAGCGGGGGGGATTTAGCTCAGGGTGAGCAGTTCTTC
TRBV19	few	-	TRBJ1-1	CASIRVGEAFF	TGTGCCAGTATCAGGGTAGGTGAAGCTTTCTTT
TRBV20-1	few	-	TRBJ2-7	CSAKTGGPYEQYF	TGCAGTGCTAAGACAGGAGGTCCCTACGAGCAGTACTTC
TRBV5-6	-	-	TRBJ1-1	CASSQEGPLGSEAFF	TGTGCCAGCAGCCAAGAGGGCCCCTTGGGATCTGAAGCTTTCTTT
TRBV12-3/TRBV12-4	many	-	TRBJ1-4	CASSPPVLNEKLFF	TGTGCCAGCAGCCCTCCGGTTCTCAATGAAAAACTGTTTTTT
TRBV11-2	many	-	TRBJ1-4	CASSVKGRGPLNEKLFF	TGTGCCAGCAGCGTCAAAGGGCGGGGGCCCCTCAATGAAAAACTGTTTTTT
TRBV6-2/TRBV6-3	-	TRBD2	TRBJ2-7	CASSYTSGVYEQYF	TGTGCCAGCAGTTACACTAGCGGGGTCTACGAGCAGTACTTC
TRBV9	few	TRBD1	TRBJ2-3	CASSVAGTVTDTQYF	TGTGCCAGCAGCGTAGCCGGGACAGTAACAGATACGCAGTATTTT
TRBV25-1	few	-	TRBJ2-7	CASSAPTRYERYF	TGTGCCAGCAGTGCTCCGACCCGTTACGAGCGGTACTTC
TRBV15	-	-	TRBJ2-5	CATSRGDPETQYF	TGTGCCACCAGCAGAGGGGACCCCGAGACCCAGTACTTC
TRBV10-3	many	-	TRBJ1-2	CATSEGSLQGYTF	TGTGCCACTTCCGAGGGATCCCTCCAAGGCTACACCTTC
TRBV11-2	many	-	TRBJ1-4	CASSLTPRRSRATNEKLFF	TGTGCCAGCAGCCTAACCCCACGTCGGAGTCGGGCAACTAATGAAAAACTGTTTTTT
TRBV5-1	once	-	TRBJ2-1	CASSLGGDSLGSFYNEQFF	TGCGCCAGCAGCTTGGGGGGGGACTCCCTGGGGAGCTTCTACAATGAGCAGTTCTTC
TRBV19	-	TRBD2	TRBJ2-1	CASGVGRGELNEQFF	TGTGCCAGCGGAGTAGGGCGGGGGGAACTGAATGAGCAGTTCTTC
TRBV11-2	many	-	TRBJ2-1	CASSTVAGVPNGQFF	TGTGCCAGCAGCACAGTGGCAGGGGTTCCAAATGGGCAGTTCTTC
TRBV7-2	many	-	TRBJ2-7	CASSSALGGSPYEQYF	TGTGCCAGCAGCTCGGCCCTGGGGGGTTCACCCTACGAGCAGTACTTC
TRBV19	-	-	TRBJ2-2	CASSIGRRAGELFF	TGTGCCAGTAGTATAGGTCGCAGGGCCGGGGAGCTGTTTTTT
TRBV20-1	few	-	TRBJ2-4	CSASGLVKNIQYF	TGCAGTGCTAGTGGATTGGTCAAAAACATTCAGTACTTC
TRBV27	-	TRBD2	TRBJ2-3	CASSLSSGLAGYEDTQYF	TGTGCCAGCAGTTTATCGTCGGGACTAGCGGGATATGAAGATACGCAGTATTTT
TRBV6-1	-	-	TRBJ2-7	CPRTSGQAVHEQYF	TGTCCCCGCACCTCCGGACAAGCAGTCCACGAGCAGTACTTC
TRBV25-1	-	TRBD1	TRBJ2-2	CASSDSTGTGDFRDRTGELFF	TGTGCCAGCAGTGATTCTACCGGGACAGGGGACTTTAGGGATCGGACCGGGGAGCTGTTTTTT
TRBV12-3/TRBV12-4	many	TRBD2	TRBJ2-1	CASSQRENEQFF	TGTGCCAGCAGTCAGCGGGAGAATGAGCAGTTCTTC
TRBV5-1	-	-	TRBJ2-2	CASKEGAGSGELFF	TGCGCCAGCAAAGAGGGGGCGGGGTCCGGGGAGCTGTTTTTT
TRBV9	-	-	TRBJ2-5	CASSVEGGGGETQYF	TGTGCCAGCAGCGTAGAAGGGGGAGGGGGGGAGACCCAGTACTTC
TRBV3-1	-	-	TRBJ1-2	CASSQVGGDGYGYTF	TGTGCCAGCAGCCAAGTCGGGGGGGACGGCTATGGCTACACCTTC
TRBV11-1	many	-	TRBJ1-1	CASRVGELNTEAFF	TGTGCCAGCAGGGTGGGGGAGCTCAACACTGAAGCTTTCTTT
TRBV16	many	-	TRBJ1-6	CASSQRASSSYNSPLHF	TGTGCCAGCAGCCAAAGGGCCTCGAGCTCCTATAATTCACCCCTCCACTTT
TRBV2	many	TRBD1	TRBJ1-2	CASSEAPASTGTGVRYGYTF	TGTGCCAGCAGTGAAGCGCCAGCCTCTACCGGGACAGGTGTACGCTATGGCTACACCTTC
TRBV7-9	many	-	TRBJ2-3	CASSSTGTDTQYF	TGTGCCAGCAGTTCCACAGGGACAGATACGCAGTATTTT
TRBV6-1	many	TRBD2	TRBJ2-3	CASSRGTSGSTDTQYF	TGTGCCAGCAGTCGGGGGACTAGCGGGAGCACAGATACGCAGTATTTT
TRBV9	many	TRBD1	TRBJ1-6	CASSGRGQGGSPLHF	TGTGCCAGCAGCGGAAGGGGACAGGGGGGCTCACCCCTCCACTTT
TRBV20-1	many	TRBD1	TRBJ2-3	CSARHRGSTDTQYF	TGCAGTGCTAGACACAGGGGCTCCACAGATACGCAGTATTTT
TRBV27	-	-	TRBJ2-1	CASSRDRRNEQFF	TGTGCCAGCAGCCGCGACAGGAGGAATGAGCAGTTCTTC
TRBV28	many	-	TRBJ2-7	CASSSTHRDEQYF	TGTGCCAGCAGTTCGACGCACCGGGACGAGCAGTACTTC